The following is a T cell receptor beta chain sequence with its context. Its target is not known. The V gene end was trimmed by 5 bases and the J gene end by 4 bases; junction bases not matched to a gene: 4. CDR1 is MNHNY and CDR2 is SVGAGI in the germline V gene (reference sequence). The CDR3 totals 14 residues. Measured with immunoSEQ multiplex PCR; TCRdb has only the in-frame clones, and not every one. Here the sample spans 1.5 million to 2.5 million clones, approximately 95% being singletons. This record comes from a study of shared clonotypes between healthy human individuals. Study background: With ages of 18 to 49, the donors were two women and three men. Findings of the study overall: Relative to memory subsets, naive subsets generally showed larger estimated richness. Against clonotypes common to all four donors, non-shared ones had lower generation probabilities. In this cohort, only blood was sampled, and tissue repertoires likely differ.

Naivety among CD8 cells was defined by CD45RO negativity and positive CCR7 selection, thereby excluding terminally differentiated effector memory CD45RA+ cells. This TCR derives from a man aged 18 to 30 in good health. This sequence joins TRBV6-6 and TRBJ2-7; TRBD2 matches 11 bases. The material sequenced was naive CD8+ T cells sorted from blood. CDR3 sequence reads: CASSAGTSGYEQYF. Here the CDR3 DNA reads TGTGCCAGCAGTGCCGGGACTAGCGGATACGAGCAGTACTTC.